The rows below give T cell receptor beta chains drawn from one sample of a study of cytomegalovirus exposure and HLA in healthy donors. Sequencing was performed with immunoSEQ multiplex PCR; in TCRdb, only in-frame clones are kept and a portion is missing. The sample lists 150,000 to 200,000 clones; about four fifths were seen once. Sequencing input: PBMCs. These receptors originate from a woman under 40 in good health and CMV-seropositive. Both conserved end residues are trimmed from each CDR3. Each record gives: CDR3 length, V gene, clone size, CDR3 protein. Where a row states a size, it is once, few, many or the class of an expanded clone; other rows omit it.

13	TRBV27	-	ASSLRRQGIYGYT
11	TRBV28	-	ASRPDSSYEQY
12	TRBV11-2	once	ASSSFPRAAEAF
11	TRBV7-9	-	ASSLGQGYGYT
13	TRBV5-1	-	ASSLDGTGGHEQY
14	TRBV15	-	ATSSHTTPGGQPQH
13	TRBV5-5	-	ASSLGGQGDYGYT
13	TRBV6-5	few	ASSYSNRGNQPQH
9	TRBV30	-	AWSVRYEQY
11	TRBV11-2	-	ASSPMTNSPAF